Each of the 28 T cell receptor beta chains below was sequenced from the same sample in a study of blood T cell repertoires in COVID-19 (TCRdb year 2020). The library was obtained by the immunoSEQ multiplex PCR assay. TCRdb provides this immuneACCESS table in a form limited to in-frame rearrangements. Some clones are lacking; in checked studies, under half of them reflect an unresolved V gene, and why the rest are absent is not known. For this sample there are some 80,000 clones; roughly 73% appear just once. 9.9% of the sample lies in the top ten. Input material: peripheral blood. These receptors originate from a human donor in a cohort sampled during active COVID-19.

CDR3 nucleotide sequence: TGTGCCAGCGGCGGAGTACGACAAGAGACCCAGTACTTC. Translated, it gives CASGGVRQETQYF. J is TRBJ2-5 and V is TRBV2, with unresolved D. V shed 8 bases and J shed 2 bases, with 12 bases lying between them. This CDR3 is built from 13 residues. The V gene's germline CDR1 is SNHLY and CDR2 FYNNEI. The whole variable domain, filled in from reference TRBV2 and TRBJ2-5, reads EPEVTQTPSHQVTQMGQEVILRCVPISNHLYFYWYRQILGQKVEFLVSFYNNEISEKSEIFDDQFSVERPDGSNFTLKIRSTKLEDSAMYFCASGGVRQETQYFGPGTRLLVL.

The chain is built from TRBV29-1 and TRBJ2-7; 9 positions agree with TRBD2. Germline V lookup: CDR1 SQVTM, CDR2 ANQGSEA. This CDR3 spans 13 amino acids. Germline trimming cut 5 bases from V and 5 bases from J; bases unmatched to any gene: 7. In DNA form, the CDR3 reads TGCAGCGTTCTAAGTCTAGCGGGGCACGAGCAGTACTTC. It yields the protein CSVLSLAGHEQYF.

The chain has TRBV3-1 (or the pseudogene TRBV3-2) and TRBJ2-7; 10 nucleotides line up with TRBD2. Germline V lookup: CDR1 LGHDT, CDR2 YNNKEL (reference sequence). The V segment lost 3 bases and the J segment 1 base; nucleotides outside the gene matches: 3. The CDR3 has 15 amino acids. The CDR3 DNA reads as TGTGCCAGCAGCCATGGGACTAGCGTGTCCTACGAGCAGTACTTC. This codes for CASSHGTSVSYEQYF.

This chain joins TRBV3-1 (or the pseudogene TRBV3-2) and TRBJ1-2, with D possibly matching TRBD1 (5 bases). Germline V gives CDR1 LGHDT, CDR2 YNNKEL (reference sequence). The CDR3 spans 14 residues. V was shortened by 0 bases and J by 2 bases, with 7 bases between the two germline ends. The CDR3: CASSQERGNYGYTF. The CDR3 DNA follows: TGTGCCAGCAGCCAAGAACGGGGGAACTATGGCTACACCTTC.

The chain joins TRBV10-2 to TRBJ2-7; 7 nucleotides agree with TRBD1. CDR3 length: 14 residues. The germline CDR1 and CDR2 sequences are WSHSY and SAAADI. The trim removed 5 bases at V and 1 base at J, leaving 5 bases unmatched. The CDR3 spells CASSTGAYSYEQYF. The CDR3 nucleotides read TGCGCCAGCAGTACAGGGGCTTATTCCTACGAGCAGTACTTC.

This clone was seen only a few times. The chain couples TRBV27 to TRBJ2-1; TRBD2 agrees at 11 bases. V lost 5 bases to trimming and J lost 0 bases; unmatched junction nucleotides: 6. The germline gives CDR1 MNHEY, CDR2 SMNVEV (reference sequence). The CDR3 covers 17 residues. CDR3 nucleotide sequence: TGTGCCAGCAGTCCCCGACTAGCGGGGTCCTCCTACAATGAGCAGTTCTTC. Translating gives CASSPRLAGSSYNEQFF.

The V gene is TRBV18, the J gene TRBJ2-6; 7 bases are a match to TRBD1. The length of the CDR3 is 17 residues. The germline V gene has CDR1 KGHSH and CDR2 LQKENI. V lost 2 bases and J lost 1; bases outside the gene matches: 5. CDR3 DNA: TGTGCCAGCTCACCAACAGGGGATGTATCTGGGGCCAACGTCCTGACTTTC. Residues: CASSPTGDVSGANVLTF. Combining the CDR3 with reference TRBV18 and TRBJ2-6 gives the whole variable domain NAGVMQNPRHLVRRRGQEARLRCSPMKGHSHVYWYRQLPEEGLKFMVYLQKENIIDESGMPKERFSAEFPKEGPSILRIQQVVRGDSAAYFCASSPTGDVSGANVLTFGAGSRLTVL.

The chain's CDR3 is CASRPRDRTGNTIYF. The CDR3 DNA is TGTGCCAGCAGACCCAGGGACAGGACTGGAAACACCATATATTTT. This rearrangement joins TRBV6-5 to TRBJ1-3, with TRBD1 matching over 8 bases. This CDR3 has 15 amino acids. Germline CDR1 MNHEY, CDR2 SVGAGI. With V trimmed by 6 bases and J by 2 bases, 6 bases remained unmatched.

This chain connects TRBV30 to TRBJ2-1; 8 positions match TRBD2. V gave up 5 bases and J gave up 5 bases; unmatched junction bases: 5. This CDR3 region has 13 residues. Germline CDR1 and CDR2: GTSNPN and SVGIG (reference sequence). CDR3: CAWDPRGDNEQFF. The DNA of the CDR3 is TGTGCCTGGGACCCGCGGGGGGACAATGAGCAGTTCTTC.

V and J are TRBV27 and TRBJ2-4; D might be TRBD1 (6 bases). The V and J ends lost 4 bases and 0 bases respectively, with 16 bases between them. Germline CDR1 MNHEY, CDR2 SMNVEV (reference sequence). CDR3 length: 17 amino acids. CDR3 in amino acids: CASSWADRSVAKNIQYF. DNA for the CDR3: TGTGCCAGCAGTTGGGCCGACAGGAGCGTAGCCAAAAACATTCAGTACTTC.

This chain connects TRBV12-3 or TRBV12-4 to TRBJ2-2; D is uncertain. Trimming took off 6 bases at V and 1 base at J, with 6 bases between the two ends. This CDR3 region has 13 residues. CDR3 in amino acids: CASRQENTGELFF. DNA of the CDR3: TGTGCCAGCAGACAAGAGAACACCGGGGAGCTGTTTTTT.

The chain uses TRBV19 and TRBJ2-7, with TRBD1 matching over 10 bases. CDR1 is LNHDA and CDR2 is SQIVND in the germline V gene (reference sequence). V dropped 3 bases and J dropped 4; count of bases not matched to a gene: 6. The CDR3 is 15 amino acids. CDR3 residues: CASSILGTGAYEQYF. CDR3 nucleotides: TGTGCCAGTAGTATCCTAGGGACAGGGGCTTACGAGCAGTACTTC.

The V and J genes are TRBV5-6 and TRBJ2-7, with a weak D call TRBD1 (5 bases). The germline gives CDR1 SGHDT, CDR2 YYEEEE. CDR3 length equals 14 residues. V lost 7 bases and J 3 bases, leaving 17 bases between the germline ends. The DNA for the CDR3 is TGTGCCAGCCACCCGCGGACATCCAACTACGAGCAGTACTTC. Its translation: CASHPRTSNYEQYF.

In this sample, this clone turned up once. The CDR3 region is CATSLTGRGEYEQYF. DNA of the CDR3: TGTGCCACCTCTCTCACAGGGCGAGGGGAGTACGAGCAGTACTTC. The V and J genes are TRBV19 and TRBJ2-7; D is possibly TRBD1 (6 bases). Looked up from germline, CDR1 is LNHDA and CDR2 is SQIVND (reference sequence). The CDR3 covers 15 residues. With 10 bases removed from V and 4 bases from J, the gap between germline ends came to 23 bases.

This sequence joins TRBV7-6 and TRBJ2-6, with a possible D match to TRBD1 (6 bases). This CDR3 is built from 17 residues. The V gene's germline CDR1 is SGHVS and CDR2 FNYEAQ. Trimming took off 5 bases at V and 0 bases at J, with 14 bases between the two ends. The CDR3 protein is CASSRWDMDSGANVLTF. The CDR3 DNA follows: TGTGCCAGCAGCCGATGGGACATGGACTCTGGGGCCAACGTCCTGACTTTC.

This sequence joins TRBV9 and TRBJ1-1, with D perhaps TRBD1 (6 bases). The CDR3 is 15 amino acids. Germline loops: CDR1 SGDLS, CDR2 YYNGEE. Trimming pared 3 bases from V and 0 bases from J, leaving 12 bases between. For the CDR3, the DNA is TGTGCCAGCAGCGAGAAGGACAGTTTGAACACTGAAGCTTTCTTT. Its protein is CASSEKDSLNTEAFF.

The chain employs TRBV28 and TRBJ1-2; D not certain. Germline V gives CDR1 MDHEN, CDR2 SYDVKM. The CDR3 contains 12 residues. Trimming left V 6 bases short and J 6 bases short, with 11 bases between. The CDR3 sequence: CASRAWEDGYTF. The CDR3 nucleotides are TGTGCCAGCAGGGCCTGGGAGGATGGCTACACCTTC.

This rearrangement joins TRBV1 to TRBJ2-3; the listed D gene, TRBD2, was not tested against the DNA. TRBV1 is marked as a pseudogene. This CDR3 contains 15 residues. The CDR3 bases are TGCACCAGCAGCCAACGGGGCGGGGGCACAGATACGCAGTATTTT. Protein sequence: CTSSQRGGGTDTQYF.

V is TRBV7-8 and J is TRBJ1-2; TRBD1 matches at 8 bases. Trimming cost V 5 bases and J 3 bases; bases outside gene matches: 8. CDR1 is SGHVS and CDR2 is FQNEAQ in the germline V gene. The CDR3 length is 15 residues. CDR3 amino acids: CASSQLTGEYYGYTF. In DNA, the CDR3 is TGTGCCAGCAGCCAACTGACAGGGGAGTACTATGGCTACACCTTC. Full variable domain (outside the CDR3, taken from reference TRBV7-8 and TRBJ1-2): GAGVSQSPRYKVAKRGQDVALRCDPISGHVSLFWYQQALGQGPEFLTYFQNEAQLDKSGLPSDRFFAERPEGSVSTLKIQRTQQEDSAVYLCASSQLTGEYYGYTFGSGTRLTVV.

The genes are TRBV2 and TRBJ2-7; D is ambiguous. The CDR3 length is 14 residues. Germline-derived CDR1 and CDR2 are SNHLY and FYNNEI. Trimming left V 3 bases short and J 3 bases short, with 12 bases between. The DNA for the CDR3 is TGTGCCAGCAGTGACCCGCAGGATTTCTACGAGCAGTACTTC. Translating gives CASSDPQDFYEQYF. Full variable domain (remainder filled in from reference TRBV2 and TRBJ2-7): EPEVTQTPSHQVTQMGQEVILRCVPISNHLYFYWYRQILGQKVEFLVSFYNNEISEKSEIFDDQFSVERPDGSNFTLKIRSTKLEDSAMYFCASSDPQDFYEQYFGPGTRLTVT.

V and J are TRBV6-2 or TRBV6-3 and TRBJ1-5; D remains ambiguous. CDR3 size: 15 residues. V was clipped by 5 bases and J by 5 bases, with 16 bases between them. Per the germline V gene, CDR1 is MNHEY and CDR2 is SVGEGT. The DNA of the CDR3 is TGTGCCAGCAGTCCCCAAATCCTCAGTGATCAGCCCCAGCATTTT. It yields the protein CASSPQILSDQPQHF.

There are a few counts of this clone. Compared with germline, one end of the junction differs, possibly owing to a read error. The chain uses TRBV7-9 and TRBJ1-1; D gene unclear. This CDR3 comprises 14 residues. Germline V gene lookup returns CDR1 SEHNR and CDR2 FQNEAQ (reference sequence). Here the CDR3 reads CASSFPDMNIEAFF. The CDR3 DNA sequence: TGTGCCAGCAGCTTCCCAGACATGAACATTGAAGCTTTCTTT.

This sequence joins TRBV5-1 and TRBJ2-3; possibly TRBD2 for D (7 bases). This CDR3 contains 17 residues. V lost 4 bases, J lost 5 bases, and 23 bases lay in between. Germline CDR1 is SGHRS and CDR2 is YFSETQ. CDR3 nucleotide sequence: TGCGCCAGCAGCACGGTCACGGGGGGCCGTGGGGTAGATACGCAGTATTTT. Its protein product is CASSTVTGGRGVDTQYF.

The V call is TRBV7-2, the J call TRBJ2-3, with a tentative D call TRBD2 (5 bases). Germline V lookup: CDR1 SGHTA, CDR2 FQGNSA. The CDR3 spans 15 residues. The germline V and J ends were trimmed by 1 base and 6 bases, with 14 bases remaining between them. The CDR3 sequence: CASSLELLRGDTQYF. The CDR3 nucleotides read TGTGCCAGCAGCTTAGAACTACTAAGAGGGGATACGCAGTATTTT.

The V call is TRBV9, the J call TRBJ2-3; TRBD2 aligns across 8 bases. Germline trimming cut 4 bases from V and 3 bases from J; bases unmatched to any gene: 7. The CDR3 is 15 amino acids. CDR1 is SGDLS, CDR2 YYNGEE, per germline. The CDR3 region is CASSIDGGATDTQYF. CDR3 DNA: TGTGCCAGCAGCATAGACGGGGGGGCTACAGATACGCAGTATTTT.

This sequence joins TRBV2 and TRBJ1-1; 12 bases align to TRBD1. The CDR3 has 16 residues. Germline lookup yields CDR1 SNHLY and CDR2 FYNNEI. V lost 6 bases and J lost 2; bases outside the gene matches: 7. CDR3 sequence reads: CASRYRDRGPNTEAFF. CDR3 sequence (DNA): TGTGCCAGCAGGTACCGGGACAGGGGGCCAAACACTGAAGCTTTCTTT.

The chain combines TRBV5-6 with TRBJ2-7, with 8 bases identical to TRBD2. CDR3 length: 16 amino acids. Germline CDR1 SGHDT, CDR2 YYEEEE. The V and J ends lost 3 bases and 2 bases, in that order; junction bases with no gene match: 10. CDR3 protein: CASSSGGYSGAYEQYF. CDR3 sequence (DNA): TGTGCCAGCAGCTCCGGGGGGTATAGCGGGGCCTACGAGCAGTACTTC.

This rearrangement joins TRBV3-1 (or the pseudogene TRBV3-2) to TRBJ1-4; D unresolved. Germline V gives CDR1 LGHDT, CDR2 YNNKEL (reference sequence). The CDR3 loop spans 13 amino acids. Trimming left V 7 bases short and J 8 bases short, with 14 bases between. CDR3 sequence (DNA): TGTGCCAGCACCGCGGCCTTTAGGGAAAAACTGTTTTTT. It is translated as CASTAAFREKLFF.